These T cell receptor beta chains were read from a single sample in a study of blood T cell repertoires in COVID-19. TCRdb's copy holds only in-frame clones and misses some; the assay was immunoSEQ multiplex PCR. The table records approximately 74,000 clones, 84% of them present only once. The source material was peripheral blood. The receptors originated from a man between 65 and 80 years old with acute or convalescent COVID-19. Both conserved end residues are part of each CDR3.

j_gene	v_gene	len	CDR3aa
TRBJ1-3	TRBV7-6	17	CASSLGSGESAGNTIYF
TRBJ2-3	TRBV5-4	14	CASSPGGGADTQYF
TRBJ1-5	TRBV6-2/TRBV6-3	15	CASSLVVALNQPQHF
TRBJ2-1	TRBV19	12	CASSSSGNEQFF
TRBJ1-1	TRBV5-4	15	CASSSPGTAGVGAFF
TRBJ1-1	TRBV28	15	CASSPRTGVNTEAFF
TRBJ2-5	TRBV9	13	CASGGQREETQYF
TRBJ2-5	TRBV2	13	CASGAGPRETQYF
TRBJ1-3	TRBV7-9	15	CASSSTGSSGNTIYF
TRBJ2-2	TRBV3-1/TRBV3-2	13	CASSQYFTGELFF
TRBJ2-3	TRBV30	15	CAWSGQGGGTDTQYF
TRBJ1-6	TRBV10-2	15	CASSPTGTGNSPLHF
TRBJ2-7	TRBV18	13	CASSQLWANEQYF
TRBJ1-2	TRBV7-8	15	CASSFSGGPVGGYTF
TRBJ2-1	TRBV6-5	15	CASSYSRTSYNEQFF
TRBJ2-1	TRBV7-2	16	CASSWTGLAGANEQFF
TRBJ2-1	TRBV24-1	16	CATRGQGADDSDEQFF
TRBJ2-1	TRBV9	14	CASTYTASYNEQFF
TRBJ1-5	TRBV2	14	CASSRDGGNQPQHF
TRBJ2-1	TRBV27	14	CASSLGTSGSREFF
TRBJ1-3	TRBV21-1	16	CASSKDRDLTGNTIYF
TRBJ1-5	TRBV19	15	CATARGGGGNQPQHF
TRBJ2-2	TRBV6-5	15	CASRPQGTVTGELFF
TRBJ2-2	TRBV3-1/TRBV3-2	17	CASSHPLAGGGAGELFF
TRBJ1-2	TRBV9	14	CASGREGANYGYTF
TRBJ2-5	TRBV27	15	CASSLNAPVQETQYF
TRBJ1-4	TRBV18	15	CASSLRQGWNEKLFF
TRBJ2-3	TRBV5-1	17	CASSPLVTGRGTDTQYF
TRBJ2-3	TRBV5-1	15	CASSSRRGSTDTQYF
TRBJ2-6	TRBV9	18	CASSVATGLASGANVLTF
TRBJ1-1	TRBV19	15	CASSSRTRGNTEAFF
TRBJ2-1	TRBV11-3	16	CASSYAGTSGFDEQFF
TRBJ2-1	TRBV3-1/TRBV3-2	22	CASSQESSFLSGRAQSYNEQFF
TRBJ2-1	TRBV6-5	13	CASSRGGENEQFF
TRBJ1-2	TRBV18	15	CASSPAAGANYGYTF
TRBJ1-3	TRBV28	14	CASSQVPSGNTIYF
TRBJ2-1	TRBV10-3	16	CAISEDGGGPYNEQFF
TRBJ2-7	TRBV5-4	15	CASSLALGPKYEQYF
TRBJ1-1	TRBV7-9	14	CASRGATVNTEAFF
TRBJ2-1	TRBV15	17	CATSRALGSGGADEQFF
TRBJ1-2	TRBV15	14	CATSSVSRGKGYTF
TRBJ2-5	TRBV6-5	16	CASSYPVQGVGKTQYF
TRBJ2-1	TRBV11-2	16	CASSLQPGGFYNEQFF
TRBJ2-1	TRBV9	15	CASSVATGRANEQFF
TRBJ2-7	TRBV28	12	CASSTGVNEQYF
TRBJ1-1	TRBV6-5	14	CASSYVSMNTEAFF
TRBJ1-2	TRBV19	13	CASSSTPNYSYTF
TRBJ2-6	TRBV7-8	18	CASRPRGPPGPGANVLTF
TRBJ1-4	TRBV6-5	15	CASRAEVATNEKLFF
TRBJ2-6	TRBV5-1	16	CASSQGTGAGANVLTF
TRBJ1-6	TRBV5-1	15	CASSLVVAVESPLHF
TRBJ1-1	TRBV3-1/TRBV3-2	14	CTSSQDGQHLEAFF
TRBJ2-1	TRBV7-3	18	CASSLFLWTSGSYNEQFF